The T cell receptor (beta chain) described here comes from a study of shared clonotypes between healthy human individuals. Profiled with immunoSEQ multiplex PCR; TCRdb holds only in-frame clones, not every one. The sample lists fewer than 1.8 million clones, just under 99% occurring once. Sample: naive CD4+ T cells sorted from blood. Subset specified: CD45RA+ positively selected. This clonotype originated in a man aged 25 to 40 in good health.

The CDR3 DNA is TGCGCCAGCAGACTACCTTCGGCTAGTGGCACCGGGGAGCTGTTTTTT. Residues: CASRLPSASGTGELFF. This chain connects TRBV5-1 to TRBJ2-2; D is unresolved. The CDR3 extends over 16 amino acids. The germline V and J ends were trimmed by 5 bases and 4 bases, with 18 bases remaining between them. Germline V gene lookup returns CDR1 SGHRS and CDR2 YFSETQ.